The clone carrying this T cell receptor beta chain was detected only a few times. Cohorts were based on clinical histories the participants reported. Recovery among Cohort 3 donors was established by two negative PCRs, clearance, or symptom resolution. The data were taken from a study of blood T cell repertoires in COVID-19. Overall study context: COVID-19 samples from acute and convalescent phases originated in the United States, Italy and Spain.

Per the original methods: Nucleated cell counts were estimated from reference gene primer amplification. Here immunoSEQ multiplex PCR was the method, and the copy in TCRdb shows in-frame clones only, minus some. The V and J calls and clone size were taken over from that table, and D and trimming were inferred from the DNA. The repertoire includes roughly 500,000 clones, 85% to 90% of them detected once, and less than 2% sits in the top ten. In germline, CDR1 is MNHEY, CDR2 SMNVEV (reference sequence). CDR3 length: 14 residues. Between the trimmed V and J ends, which lost 6 bases and 5 bases, there was a span of 16 bases.

This TCR was sampled from a woman in her forties who had recovered from COVID-19. The chain combines TRBV27 with TRBJ2-5; TRBD1 might be the D (6 bases). Sequencing was done on a sample of PBMCs or T cells enriched from blood (not recorded which). The CDR3 DNA follows: TGTGCCAGCAGCCGCACAGGGTTTGTGGAGACCCAGTACTTC. Protein sequence: CASSRTGFVETQYF.